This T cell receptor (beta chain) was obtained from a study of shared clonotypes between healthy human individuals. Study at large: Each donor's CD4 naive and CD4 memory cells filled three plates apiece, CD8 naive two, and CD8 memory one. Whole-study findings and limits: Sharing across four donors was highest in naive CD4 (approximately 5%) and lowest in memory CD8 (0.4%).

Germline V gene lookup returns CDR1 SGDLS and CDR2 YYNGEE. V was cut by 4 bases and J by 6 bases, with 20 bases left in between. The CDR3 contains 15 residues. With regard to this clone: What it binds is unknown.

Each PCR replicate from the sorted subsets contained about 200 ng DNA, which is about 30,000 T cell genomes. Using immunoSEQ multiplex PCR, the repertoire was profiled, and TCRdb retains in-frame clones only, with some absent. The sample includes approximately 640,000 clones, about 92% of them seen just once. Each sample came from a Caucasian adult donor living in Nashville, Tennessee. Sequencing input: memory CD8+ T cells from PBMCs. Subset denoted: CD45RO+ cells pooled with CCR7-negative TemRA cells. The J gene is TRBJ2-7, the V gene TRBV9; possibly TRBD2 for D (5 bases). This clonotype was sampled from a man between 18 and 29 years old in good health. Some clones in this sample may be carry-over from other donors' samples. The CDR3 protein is CASSPPSYHPGEQYF. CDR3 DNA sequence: TGTGCCAGCAGCCCCCCTAGCTACCACCCCGGCGAGCAGTACTTC.